The clone carrying this T cell receptor (beta chain) was found once. Study processing details: Estimation of nucleated cell counts relied on the amplification of reference gene primers. Sequenced by immunoSEQ multiplex PCR; TCRdb stores in-frame clones only, minus some. D and trimming were read from the DNA, whereas the V and J calls and clone size are those reported in that table. Among just under 350,000 clones listed, around nine tenths were seen once. This specimen belongs to a study of blood T cell repertoires in COVID-19. Background on the study: T cells, B-cell-depleted T cells, or PBMCs supplied cDNA or gDNA.

Germline V gene sequence: CDR1 MNHEY, CDR2 SVGAGI. CDR3 length: 16 amino acids. Losses at the gene ends were 0 bases for V and 4 bases for J; bases not matched to a gene: 6. The sequence derives from a woman between 65 and 79 years old with COVID-19, enrolled during active disease. The sequencing sample was made of peripheral blood. The rearrangement joins TRBV6-5 to TRBJ1-1; 9 bases line up with TRBD1. CDR3 in amino acids: CASSYSGTGWSTEAFF. CDR3 coding DNA: TGTGCCAGCAGTTACTCGGGGACAGGGTGGAGCACTGAAGCTTTCTTT.